This TCR beta chain appears in the sequencing data of a study of shared clonotypes between healthy human individuals. Whole-study findings and limits: Only blood was sampled, and tissue TCR repertoires likely differ from blood ones.

The germline V gene encodes CDR1 SGHAT and CDR2 FQNNGV. The CDR3 covers 15 residues. V was shortened by 3 bases and J by 0 bases, with 9 bases between the two germline ends. Comments on this clone: Antigen unknown.

The method was immunoSEQ multiplex PCR; TCRdb's version includes in-frame clones alone and lacks a portion of them. The table shows approximately 1.5 million clones, with 95% to 99% occurring only once. The TCR originated in a man aged 25-40 years in good health. The material sequenced was naive CD4+ T cells sorted from blood. Stated subset: CD45RA+ positively selected. V gene TRBV11-2 combines with J gene TRBJ2-1, with no clear D. CDR3 in amino acids: CASSFLLSSYNEQFF. The DNA of the CDR3 is TGTGCCAGCAGCTTCCTCCTGAGCTCCTACAATGAGCAGTTCTTC.